This TCR beta chain appears in the sequencing data of a study of cytomegalovirus exposure and HLA in healthy donors. Study background: The same platform was used for the 120 validation repertoires and the approximately 670 first-cohort repertoires, a later analysis reported.

The validation cohort, a group of 90 to 150 subjects, included the donors and was separate from the roughly 670-subject first cohort. About this clone itself: As yet, its antigen is unknown.

The study's findings and limits: As was reported, the classifier diagnosed cytomegalovirus status with high specificity and sensitivity. Many donors shared some public TCRs, even though most TCR sequences were rare.

TCRdb keeps only in-frame clones here, not all; method: immunoSEQ multiplex PCR. Of some 170,000 clones listed, about 86% are singletons. The sequencing sample was made of PBMCs. The clonotype was recovered from a young woman in good health and CMV-seronegative.

The DNA for the CDR3 is TGCGCCAGCCGCCAGACAGGGGGTGCAAAAGAGACCCAGTACTTC. Its protein product is CASRQTGGAKETQYF. The V call is TRBV5-1, the J call TRBJ2-5, with 9 bases that match TRBD1. Trimming took 7 bases from V and 3 from J; bases not matched to a gene: 10. The CDR3 runs 15 residues. Germline CDR1 is SGHRS and CDR2 is YFSETQ.